The 10 T cell receptor beta chains in this list originate from one sample, sequenced in a study of OX40 agonist ivuxolimab in advanced cancers. Assay used: immunoSEQ multiplex PCR; TCRdb lists only in-frame clones, some missing. The sample comprises some 70,000 clones, approximately 90% of which are singletons, and around 2.8% rests with the top ten. The sequenced sample was CD4+ or CD8+ T cells sorted from blood, obtained in a trial of the OX40 agonist ivuxolimab. The receptor set was obtained from an adult with an advanced solid tumor such as melanoma, head and neck, liver or kidney cancer.

This clone was detected only once. The genes are TRBV11-2 and TRBJ1-2; D ambiguous. V was shortened by 4 bases and J by 2 bases, with 14 bases between the two germline ends. This CDR3 contains 15 residues. Germline CDR1 SGHAT, CDR2 FQNNGV. The CDR3 is CASSSGYAGNYGYTF. In nucleotides, the CDR3 is TGTGCCAGCAGCTCCGGATACGCGGGAAACTATGGCTACACCTTC.

CDR3 nucleotide sequence: TGTGCCAGCAGCGCATCAGCGGGGGGCGCCTACGAGCAGTACTTC. Protein product: CASSASAGGAYEQYF. The rearrangement joins TRBV9 to TRBJ2-7, with 9 bases identical to TRBD2. The CDR3 loop spans 15 amino acids. With V trimmed by 3 bases and J by 2 bases, 6 bases remained unmatched. Germline CDR1 reads SGDLS; CDR2 reads YYNGEE. The variable domain in full, with the rest retrieved from reference TRBV9 and TRBJ2-7, is DSGVTQTPKHLITATGQRVTLRCSPRSGDLSVYWYQQSLDQGLQFLIQYYNGEERAKGNILERFSAQQFPDLHSELNLSSLELGDSALYFCASSASAGGAYEQYFGPGTRLTVT.

The chain is built from TRBV7-2 and TRBJ1-1; D is uncertain. In germline, CDR1 is SGHTA, CDR2 FQGNSA. This CDR3 is built from 14 residues. V lost 5 bases and J lost 2, with 12 bases in between. The CDR3 loop is CASSPSRSNTEAFF. The CDR3, as DNA: TGTGCCAGCAGCCCGAGTCGTAGCAACACTGAAGCTTTCTTT.

This chain connects TRBV5-4 to TRBJ1-1; unclear D gene. Per germline, CDR1 SGHNT and CDR2 YYREEE (reference sequence). CDR3 length equals 12 residues. The ends were cut back, 1 base at V and 3 bases at J, with 4 bases in the middle. CDR3 DNA: TGTGCCAGCAGCTTGCTACACACTGAAGCTTTCTTT. Translation gives CASSLLHTEAFF.

This chain uses TRBV15 with TRBJ2-1; weak D call: TRBD2 (5 bases). V dropped 0 bases and J dropped 0 bases, with 21 bases sitting between them. The CDR3 extends over 20 amino acids. The germline gives CDR1 LNHNV, CDR2 YYDKDF (reference sequence). This CDR3 reads CATSRDPGGLAGYSYNEQFF. CDR3 nucleotide sequence: TGTGCCACCAGCAGAGATCCGGGCGGGTTGGCCGGTTACTCCTACAATGAGCAGTTCTTC.

The chain couples TRBV6-5 to TRBJ1-5; TRBD1 is a possible D gene (5 bases). The CDR3 totals 12 residues. CDR1 MNHEY and CDR2 SVGAGI come from the germline V gene. The V gene lost 5 bases and the J gene lost 10 bases, with 12 bases spanning the gap. CDR3 in DNA: TGTGCCAGCAGTAACCAGAGGGGTCCCCAGCATTTT. Translated: CASSNQRGPQHF.

This clone was seen a single time. V gene TRBV6-7 combines with J gene TRBJ1-2; D uncertain. TRBV6-7 is marked as an open reading frame, function uncertain. This CDR3 spans 16 amino acids. Trimming pared 2 bases from V and 0 bases from J, leaving 13 bases between. Here the CDR3 reads CASSYPPGDSNYGYTF. In nucleotides, the CDR3 is TGTGCCAGCAGTTACCCACCCGGGGATTCTAACTATGGCTACACCTTC.

This clone was seen once. The CDR3 coding sequence is TGCGCCAGCCGCGGCCCACTGATGAACACTGAAGCTTTCTTT. It translates to CASRGPLMNTEAFF. The V and J genes are TRBV4-1 and TRBJ1-1, with D uncertain. Deletions cut 8 bases from V and 0 bases from J, with 13 bases between. In germline, CDR1 is MGHRA, CDR2 YSYEKL. There are 14 residues in the CDR3.

The chain is built from TRBV5-1 and TRBJ1-4, with 12 bases fitting TRBD1. Germline CDR1 SGHRS, CDR2 YFSETQ. V shed 4 bases, J shed 7 bases, and the junction held 11 bases outside the gene matches. The CDR3 is made up of 17 amino acids. The DNA of the CDR3 is TGCGCCAGCAGCCCTGGGACAGGGGGCGATACCGGTGAAAAACTGTTTTTT. This encodes CASSPGTGGDTGEKLFF.

The chain links TRBV5-5 to TRBJ2-3; possibly TRBD2 for D (5 bases). This CDR3 contains 15 residues. V was clipped by 5 bases and J by 2 bases, with 15 bases between them. CDR1 and CDR2 from the germline V gene are SGHKS and YYEKEE (reference sequence). DNA of the CDR3: TGTGCCAGCAGTTACTTTGGACTTACCACAGATACGCAGTATTTT. It translates to CASSYFGLTTDTQYF.